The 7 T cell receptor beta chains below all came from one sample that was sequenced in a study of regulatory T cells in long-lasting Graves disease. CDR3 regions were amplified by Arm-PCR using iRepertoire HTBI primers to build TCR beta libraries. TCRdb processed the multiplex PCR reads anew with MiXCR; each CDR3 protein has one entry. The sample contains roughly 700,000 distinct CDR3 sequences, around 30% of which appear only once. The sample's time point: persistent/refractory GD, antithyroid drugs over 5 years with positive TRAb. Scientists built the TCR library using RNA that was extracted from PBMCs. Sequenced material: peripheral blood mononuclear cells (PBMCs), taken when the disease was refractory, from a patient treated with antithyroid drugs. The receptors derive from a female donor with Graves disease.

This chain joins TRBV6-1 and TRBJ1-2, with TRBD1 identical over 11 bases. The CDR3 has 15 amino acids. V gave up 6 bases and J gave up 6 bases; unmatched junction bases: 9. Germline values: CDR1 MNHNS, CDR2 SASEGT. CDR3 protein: CASSQGQGVIDGYTF. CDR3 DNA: TGTGCCAGCAGCCAGGGACAGGGGGTTATAGATGGCTACACCTTC.

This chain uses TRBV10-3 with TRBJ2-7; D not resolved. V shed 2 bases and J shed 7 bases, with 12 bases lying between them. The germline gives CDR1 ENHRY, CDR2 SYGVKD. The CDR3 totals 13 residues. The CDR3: CAISEIAVDEQYF. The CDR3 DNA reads TGTGCCATCAGTGAGATCGCCGTTGATGAGCAGTACTTC.

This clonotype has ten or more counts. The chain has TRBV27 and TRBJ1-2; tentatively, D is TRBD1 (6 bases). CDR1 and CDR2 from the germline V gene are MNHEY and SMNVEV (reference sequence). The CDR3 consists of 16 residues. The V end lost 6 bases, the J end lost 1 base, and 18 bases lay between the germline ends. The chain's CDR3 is CASSEQGPYLNYGYTF. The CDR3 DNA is TGTGCCAGCAGCGAACAGGGCCCTTATCTTAACTATGGCTACACCTTC.

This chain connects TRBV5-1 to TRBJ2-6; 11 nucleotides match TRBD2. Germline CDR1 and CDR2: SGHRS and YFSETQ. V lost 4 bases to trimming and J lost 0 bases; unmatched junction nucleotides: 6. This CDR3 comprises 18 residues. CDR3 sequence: CASSAGLAGPSGANVLTF. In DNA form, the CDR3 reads TGCGCCAGCAGCGCCGGACTAGCGGGCCCCTCTGGGGCCAACGTCCTGACTTTC. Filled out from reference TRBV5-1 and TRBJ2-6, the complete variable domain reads KAGVTQTPRYLIKTRGQQVTLSCSPISGHRSVSWYQQTPGQGLQFLFEYFSETQRNKGNFPGRFSGRQFSNSRSEMNVSTLELGDSALYLCASSAGLAGPSGANVLTFGAGSRLTVL.

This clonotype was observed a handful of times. CDR3 sequence reads: CASSYPKGNIQYF. DNA of the CDR3: TGTGCCAGCAGTTACCCAAAGGGCAACATTCAGTACTTC. The V gene is TRBV6-5, the J gene TRBJ2-4, with D unclear. Looked up from germline, CDR1 is MNHEY and CDR2 is SVGAGI. This CDR3 has 13 amino acids. V was clipped by 2 bases and J by 7 bases, with 9 bases between them.

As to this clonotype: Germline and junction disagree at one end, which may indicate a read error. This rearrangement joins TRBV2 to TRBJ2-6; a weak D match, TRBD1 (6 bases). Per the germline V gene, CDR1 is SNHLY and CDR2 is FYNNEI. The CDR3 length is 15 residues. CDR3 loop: CGSSVGASGANVLTF. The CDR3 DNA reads TGTGGCAGCAGTGTGGGGGCCTCTGGGGCCAACGTCCTGACTTTC.

This CDR3 is CATSRDRGSIGSQHF. The CDR3 coding sequence is TGTGCCACCAGCAGAGATAGGGGATCCATAGGATCCCAGCATTTT. This sequence joins TRBV15 and TRBJ1-5, with a weak D call TRBD1 (5 bases). The CDR3 is 15 residues long. The V gene's germline CDR1 is LNHNV and CDR2 YYDKDF (reference sequence). Trimming pared 0 bases from V and 11 bases from J, leaving 17 bases between. Full variable domain (outside the CDR3, taken from reference TRBV15 and TRBJ1-5): DAMVIQNPRYQVTQFGKPVTLSCSQTLNHNVMYWYQQKSSQAPKLLFHYYDKDFNNEADTPDNFQSRRPNTSFCFLDIRSPGLGDTAMYLCATSRDRGSIGSQHFGDGTRLSIL.